A selection of T cell receptor beta chains follows, all from one sample in a study of blood T cell repertoires in COVID-19. Only in-frame clones appear in the TCRdb table, and some are missing; sequencing was by immunoSEQ multiplex PCR. The sample consists of about 140,000 clones, 75% to 90% of them appearing once. The sequenced sample was peripheral blood. These TCRs come from a woman aged 80 or older with acute or convalescent COVID-19. Each CDR3 is given with its conserved first and last residue. The D gene is left open where the match is weak. Clone sizes are given selectively: once, few, many, or a class where the clone is expanded.

j_gene: TRBJ2-1; abundance: NA; len: 13; v_gene: TRBV11-3; d_gene: NA; CDR3aa: CASSLLAEGEQFF; CDR3nt: TGTGCCAGCAGCTTACTCGCTGAGGGCGAGCAGTTCTTC
j_gene: TRBJ1-3; abundance: NA; len: 15; v_gene: TRBV5-4; d_gene: NA; CDR3aa: CASSPKGGPGNTIYF; CDR3nt: TGTGCCAGCAGCCCGAAGGGGGGGCCTGGAAACACCATATATTTT
j_gene: TRBJ1-6; abundance: few; len: 15; v_gene: TRBV6-5; d_gene: TRBD1; CDR3aa: CASRKPGQWNSPLHF; CDR3nt: TGTGCCAGCAGGAAACCGGGACAGTGGAATTCACCCCTCCACTTT
j_gene: TRBJ1-1; abundance: NA; len: 14; v_gene: TRBV2; d_gene: NA; CDR3aa: CASSLLGANTEAFF; CDR3nt: TGTGCCAGCAGCCTTTTAGGGGCTAACACTGAAGCTTTCTTT
j_gene: TRBJ2-2; abundance: once; len: 14; v_gene: TRBV2; d_gene: NA; CDR3aa: CATSSVRNTGELFF; CDR3nt: TGTGCCACCTCTTCGGTACGAAACACCGGGGAGCTGTTTTTT
j_gene: TRBJ1-6; abundance: NA; len: 13; v_gene: TRBV28; d_gene: TRBD1; CDR3aa: CATAGGPNSPLHF; CDR3nt: TGTGCCACGGCAGGGGGTCCTAATTCACCCCTCCACTTT
j_gene: TRBJ2-7; abundance: NA; len: 19; v_gene: TRBV29-1; d_gene: NA; CDR3aa: CSVDDLGGAPITGKYEQYF; CDR3nt: TGCAGCGTTGATGATTTGGGGGGGGCCCCCATTACAGGGAAATACGAGCAGTACTTC
j_gene: TRBJ1-6; abundance: NA; len: 15; v_gene: TRBV5-6; d_gene: TRBD1; CDR3aa: CASSIRGGVGSPLHF; CDR3nt: TGTGCCAGCAGCATCCGAGGGGGCGTGGGTTCACCCCTCCACTTT
j_gene: TRBJ2-2; abundance: NA; len: 17; v_gene: TRBV9; d_gene: TRBD2; CDR3aa: CASSVHPRSGGTGELFF; CDR3nt: TGTGCCAGCAGCGTCCACCCCCGCTCGGGGGGAACCGGGGAGCTGTTTTTT
j_gene: TRBJ1-1; abundance: NA; len: 13; v_gene: TRBV7-9; d_gene: NA; CDR3aa: CASSITGITEAFF; CDR3nt: TGTGCCAGCAGCATTACAGGGATCACTGAAGCTTTCTTT
j_gene: TRBJ1-1; abundance: NA; len: 13; v_gene: TRBV5-1; d_gene: NA; CDR3aa: CASSLGLNTEAFF; CDR3nt: TGCGCCAGCAGCTTGGGGCTGAACACTGAAGCTTTCTTT
j_gene: TRBJ2-7; abundance: NA; len: 13; v_gene: TRBV19; d_gene: TRBD1; CDR3aa: CASARQGAYEQYF; CDR3nt: TGTGCCAGTGCCCGACAGGGGGCCTACGAGCAGTACTTC
j_gene: TRBJ2-1; abundance: NA; len: 14; v_gene: TRBV11-2; d_gene: NA; CDR3aa: CASSTSAIHNEQFF; CDR3nt: TGTGCCAGCAGCACATCTGCCATTCACAATGAGCAGTTCTTC
j_gene: TRBJ2-1; abundance: NA; len: 13; v_gene: TRBV6-4; d_gene: NA; CDR3aa: CASSASSPNEQFF; CDR3nt: TGTGCCAGCAGTGCGTCCTCCCCCAATGAGCAGTTCTTC
j_gene: TRBJ2-7; abundance: NA; len: 15; v_gene: TRBV10-2; d_gene: TRBD1; CDR3aa: CASSDPGQVVYEQYF; CDR3nt: TGCGCCAGCAGTGATCCGGGACAGGTCGTCTACGAGCAGTACTTC
j_gene: TRBJ1-1; abundance: few; len: 12; v_gene: TRBV7-6; d_gene: NA; CDR3aa: CASSSRPTEAFF; CDR3nt: TGTGCCAGCAGCTCCCGTCCCACTGAAGCTTTCTTT
j_gene: TRBJ2-7; abundance: NA; len: 16; v_gene: TRBV7-8; d_gene: TRBD2; CDR3aa: CASSGYRLAGPYEQYF; CDR3nt: TGTGCCAGCAGCGGATACAGACTAGCGGGTCCCTACGAGCAGTACTTC
j_gene: TRBJ1-4; abundance: once; len: 15; v_gene: TRBV24-1; d_gene: TRBD1; CDR3aa: CATSEDLDQGGKLFF; CDR3nt: TGTGCCACCAGTGAGGACCTCGATCAGGGGGGAAAACTGTTTTTT
j_gene: TRBJ2-3; abundance: once; len: 16; v_gene: TRBV5-4; d_gene: TRBD2; CDR3aa: CASSFPLAGAGDTQYF; CDR3nt: TGTGCCAGCAGCTTCCCACTAGCGGGAGCCGGGGATACGCAGTATTTT
j_gene: TRBJ2-2; abundance: NA; len: 18; v_gene: TRBV5-4; d_gene: TRBD2; CDR3aa: CASSDQTSGSSVTGELFF; CDR3nt: TGTGCCAGCAGCGACCAGACTAGCGGGAGTTCGGTCACCGGGGAGCTGTTTTTT
j_gene: TRBJ2-2; abundance: NA; len: 15; v_gene: TRBV6-5; d_gene: TRBD1; CDR3aa: CAIIPGQGFTGELFF; CDR3nt: TGTGCCATCATTCCGGGACAGGGGTTCACCGGGGAGCTGTTTTTT
j_gene: TRBJ2-1; abundance: NA; len: 17; v_gene: TRBV21-1; d_gene: NA; CDR3aa: CASSVARARTVDNEQFF; CDR3nt: TGTGCCAGCAGCGTAGCCCGGGCCCGGACAGTAGACAATGAGCAGTTCTTC
j_gene: TRBJ2-1; abundance: NA; len: 16; v_gene: TRBV5-4; d_gene: TRBD2; CDR3aa: CASSLGSSGPYNEQFF; CDR3nt: TGTGCCAGCAGCTTGGGGTCTAGCGGACCCTACAATGAGCAGTTCTTC
j_gene: TRBJ2-3; abundance: NA; len: 13; v_gene: TRBV6-6; d_gene: NA; CDR3aa: CATHPGNTDTQYF; CDR3nt: TGTGCCACGCACCCAGGGAACACAGATACGCAGTATTTT
j_gene: TRBJ2-7; abundance: NA; len: 14; v_gene: TRBV3-1/TRBV3-2; d_gene: TRBD1; CDR3aa: CASSQVQGVYEQYF; CDR3nt: TGTGCCAGCAGCCAAGTACAGGGGGTCTACGAGCAGTACTTC
j_gene: TRBJ2-1; abundance: NA; len: 18; v_gene: TRBV27; d_gene: NA; CDR3aa: CASSPNRRTDSSYNEQFF; CDR3nt: TGTGCCAGCAGTCCGAATCGTCGGACAGATAGCTCCTACAATGAGCAGTTCTTC
j_gene: TRBJ1-1; abundance: once; len: 13; v_gene: TRBV10-2; d_gene: NA; CDR3aa: CASSDRVVTEAFF; CDR3nt: TGCGCCAGCAGTGACAGGGTGGTAACTGAAGCTTTCTTT
j_gene: TRBJ2-2; abundance: few; len: 13; v_gene: TRBV6-1; d_gene: NA; CDR3aa: CASSQRETGELFF; CDR3nt: TGTGCCAGCAGCCAGCGAGAAACCGGGGAGCTGTTTTTT
j_gene: TRBJ2-7; abundance: NA; len: 15; v_gene: TRBV30; d_gene: TRBD1; CDR3aa: CAWSQLLTGFYEQYF; CDR3nt: TGTGCCTGGAGTCAACTCTTGACAGGGTTCTACGAGCAGTACTTC
j_gene: TRBJ2-1; abundance: NA; len: 20; v_gene: TRBV7-8; d_gene: TRBD2; CDR3aa: CASSLIFGLAGGPSLSEQFF; CDR3nt: TGTGCCAGCAGCTTAATCTTCGGACTAGCGGGAGGGCCCTCGTTGAGCGAGCAGTTCTTC
j_gene: TRBJ1-4; abundance: NA; len: 14; v_gene: TRBV27; d_gene: NA; CDR3aa: CASSLLSRVEKLFF; CDR3nt: TGTGCCAGCAGTTTACTATCCAGGGTCGAAAAACTGTTTTTT
j_gene: TRBJ1-3; abundance: NA; len: 14; v_gene: TRBV28; d_gene: NA; CDR3aa: CASVDTLSGNTIYF; CDR3nt: TGTGCCAGCGTCGACACCCTCTCTGGAAACACCATATATTTT